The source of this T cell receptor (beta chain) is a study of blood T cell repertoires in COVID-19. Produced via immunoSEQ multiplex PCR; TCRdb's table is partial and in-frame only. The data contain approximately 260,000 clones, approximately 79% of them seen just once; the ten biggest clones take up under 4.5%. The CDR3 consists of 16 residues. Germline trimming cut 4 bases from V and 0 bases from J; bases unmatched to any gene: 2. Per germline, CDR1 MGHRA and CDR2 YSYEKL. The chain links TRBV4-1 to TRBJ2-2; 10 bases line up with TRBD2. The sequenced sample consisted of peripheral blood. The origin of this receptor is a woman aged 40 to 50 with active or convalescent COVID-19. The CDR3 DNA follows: TGCGCCAGCAGCCGAGGACTAGCGGCGAACACCGGGGAGCTGTTTTTT. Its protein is CASSRGLAANTGELFF.